This paragraph covers one T cell receptor beta chain sequence. Its antigen is not identified. The data were obtained in a study of cytomegalovirus exposure and HLA in healthy donors. Study-wide findings and caveats: Common viral pathogens seemed to be connected with several of the most significant clusters, according to a later analysis. The study flagged some 180 TCR beta chains as cytomegalovirus-associated.

Trimming cost V 1 base and J 5 bases, with 17 bases left between them. The germline gives CDR1 MNHEY, CDR2 SMNVEV (reference sequence). CDR3 length: 16 amino acids. 13 Jbeta primers and 60 Vbeta primers were used for the PCR. Original analysis: An analysis performed later counted 73 million or so unique TCR beta chains (around 11 million of them shared). Some clones are missing from TCRdb's copy, which holds only in-frame ones; the method was immunoSEQ multiplex PCR. Clone size and V and J calls were adopted from that table, with D and trimming inferred from the DNA. The repertoire holds 150,000 to 200,000 clones, with roughly four fifths as singletons.

The receptor comes from a boy aged 2 to 9 in good health and CMV-seronegative. The specimen sequenced was PBMCs. The chain has TRBV27 and TRBJ2-5; possible D gene TRBD1, 6 bases. The chain's CDR3 is CASSLWQGRGVETQYF. CDR3 DNA: TGTGCCAGCAGTTTATGGCAGGGGAGAGGGGTGGAGACCCAGTACTTC.